The sequence of this T cell receptor beta chain was determined in a study of OX40 agonist ivuxolimab in advanced cancers. Study in general: The study gave patients intravenous ivuxolimab at 0.01 to 10 mg/kg every 2 weeks.

The method was immunoSEQ multiplex PCR; TCRdb's version includes in-frame clones alone and lacks a portion of them. Here the sample spans tens of thousands of clones, about nine tenths being singletons. The trim removed 4 bases at V and 1 base at J, leaving 16 bases unmatched. The V gene's germline CDR1 is SGHRS and CDR2 YFSETQ. The CDR3 runs 18 residues. Here the sequenced sample was CD4+ or CD8+ T cells sorted from blood, taken in a trial of the OX40 agonist ivuxolimab. The source of this sequence is an adult with an advanced solid tumor such as melanoma, head and neck, liver or kidney cancer. The V gene is TRBV5-1, the J gene TRBJ2-7, with 8 positions matching TRBD1. CDR3 sequence: CASSGGRGPERRSYEQYF. CDR3 nucleotide sequence: TGCGCCAGCAGCGGCGGCAGGGGGCCGGAACGACGTTCCTACGAGCAGTACTTC.